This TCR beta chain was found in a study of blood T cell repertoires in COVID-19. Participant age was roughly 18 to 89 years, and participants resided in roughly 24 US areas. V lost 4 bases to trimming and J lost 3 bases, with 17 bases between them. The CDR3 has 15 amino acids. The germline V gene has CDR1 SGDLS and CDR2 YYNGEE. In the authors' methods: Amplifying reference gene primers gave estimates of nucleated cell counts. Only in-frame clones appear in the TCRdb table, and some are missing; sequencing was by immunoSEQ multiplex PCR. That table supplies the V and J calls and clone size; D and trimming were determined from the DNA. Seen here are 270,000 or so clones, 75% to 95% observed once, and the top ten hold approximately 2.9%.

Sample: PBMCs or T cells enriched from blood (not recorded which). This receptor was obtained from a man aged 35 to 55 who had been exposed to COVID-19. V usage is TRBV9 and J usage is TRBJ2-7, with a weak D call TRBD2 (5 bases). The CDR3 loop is CASSSTTGMVYEQYF. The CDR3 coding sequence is TGTGCCAGCAGCTCGACTACCGGGATGGTCTACGAGCAGTACTTC.